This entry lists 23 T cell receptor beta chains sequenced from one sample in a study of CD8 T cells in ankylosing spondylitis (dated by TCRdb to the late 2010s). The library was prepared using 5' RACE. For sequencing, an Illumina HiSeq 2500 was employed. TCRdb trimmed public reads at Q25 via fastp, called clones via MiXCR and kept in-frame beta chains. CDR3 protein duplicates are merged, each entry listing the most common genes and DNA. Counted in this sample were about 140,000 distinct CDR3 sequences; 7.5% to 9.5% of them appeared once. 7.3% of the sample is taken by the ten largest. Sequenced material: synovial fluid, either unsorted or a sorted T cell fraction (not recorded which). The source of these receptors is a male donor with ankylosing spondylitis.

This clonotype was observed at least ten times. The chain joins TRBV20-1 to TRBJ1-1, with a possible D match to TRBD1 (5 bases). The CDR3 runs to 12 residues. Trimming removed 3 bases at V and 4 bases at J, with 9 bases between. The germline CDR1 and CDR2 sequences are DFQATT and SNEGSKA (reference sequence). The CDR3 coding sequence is TGCAGTGCTAGCGGGGGGACCACTGAAGCTTTCTTT. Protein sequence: CSASGGTTEAFF.

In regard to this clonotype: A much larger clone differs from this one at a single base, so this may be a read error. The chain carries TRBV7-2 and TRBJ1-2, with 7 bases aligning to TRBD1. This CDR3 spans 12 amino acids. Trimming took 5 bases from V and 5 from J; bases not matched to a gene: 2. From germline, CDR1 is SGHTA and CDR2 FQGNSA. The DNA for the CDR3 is TGTGCCAGCAGCATACAGGGGTATGGCTACACCTTC. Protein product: CASSIQGYGYTF.

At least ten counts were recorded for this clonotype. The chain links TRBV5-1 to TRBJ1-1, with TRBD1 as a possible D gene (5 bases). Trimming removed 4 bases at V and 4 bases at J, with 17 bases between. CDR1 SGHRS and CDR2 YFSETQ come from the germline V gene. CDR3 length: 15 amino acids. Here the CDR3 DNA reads TGCGCCAGCAGCCCGGGTATGGGGGATGCCACTGAAGCTTTCTTT. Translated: CASSPGMGDATEAFF. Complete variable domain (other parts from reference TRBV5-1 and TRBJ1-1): KAGVTQTPRYLIKTRGQQVTLSCSPISGHRSVSWYQQTPGQGLQFLFEYFSETQRNKGNFPGRFSGRQFSNSRSEMNVSTLELGDSALYLCASSPGMGDATEAFFGQGTRLTVV.

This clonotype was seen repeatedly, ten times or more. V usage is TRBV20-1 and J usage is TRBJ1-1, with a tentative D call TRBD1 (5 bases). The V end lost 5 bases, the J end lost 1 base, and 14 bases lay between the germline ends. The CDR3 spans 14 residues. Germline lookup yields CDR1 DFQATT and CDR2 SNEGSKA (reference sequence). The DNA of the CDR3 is TGCAGTGCTCAGCGGGACGTAACGAACACTGAAGCTTTCTTT. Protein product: CSAQRDVTNTEAFF.

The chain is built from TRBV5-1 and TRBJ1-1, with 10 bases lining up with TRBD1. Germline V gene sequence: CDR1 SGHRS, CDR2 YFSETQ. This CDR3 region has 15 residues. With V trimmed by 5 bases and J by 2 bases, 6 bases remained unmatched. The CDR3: CASSRDRGANTEAFF. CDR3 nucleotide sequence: TGCGCCAGCAGTAGGGACAGGGGAGCTAACACTGAAGCTTTCTTT. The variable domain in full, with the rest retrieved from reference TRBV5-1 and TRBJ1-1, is KAGVTQTPRYLIKTRGQQVTLSCSPISGHRSVSWYQQTPGQGLQFLFEYFSETQRNKGNFPGRFSGRQFSNSRSEMNVSTLELGDSALYLCASSRDRGANTEAFFGQGTRLTVV.

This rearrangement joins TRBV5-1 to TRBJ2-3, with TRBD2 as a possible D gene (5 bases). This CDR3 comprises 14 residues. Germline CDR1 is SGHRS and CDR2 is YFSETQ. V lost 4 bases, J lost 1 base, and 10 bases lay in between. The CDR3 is CASSPAEGTDTQYF. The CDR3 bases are TGCGCCAGCAGCCCCGCGGAGGGCACAGATACGCAGTATTTT.

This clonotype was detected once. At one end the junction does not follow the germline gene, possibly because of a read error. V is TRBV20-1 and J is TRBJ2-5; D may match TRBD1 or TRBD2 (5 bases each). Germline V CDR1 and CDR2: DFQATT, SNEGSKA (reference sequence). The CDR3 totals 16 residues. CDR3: CCARDWGGPIQETQYF. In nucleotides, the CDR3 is TGCTGTGCTAGAGATTGGGGCGGGCCTATCCAAGAGACCCAGTACTTC.

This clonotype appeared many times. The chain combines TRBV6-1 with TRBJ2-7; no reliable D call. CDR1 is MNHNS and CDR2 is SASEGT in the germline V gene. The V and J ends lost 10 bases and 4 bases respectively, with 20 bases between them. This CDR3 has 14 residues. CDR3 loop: CATSAIVGMYEQYF. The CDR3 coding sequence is TGTGCCACCTCGGCAATAGTGGGAATGTACGAGCAGTACTTC.

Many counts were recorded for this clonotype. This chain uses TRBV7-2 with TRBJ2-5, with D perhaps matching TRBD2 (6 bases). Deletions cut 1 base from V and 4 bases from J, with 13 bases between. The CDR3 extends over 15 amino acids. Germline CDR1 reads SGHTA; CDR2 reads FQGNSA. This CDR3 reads CASSLEGTLPETQYF. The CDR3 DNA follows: TGTGCCAGCAGCTTAGAGGGGACTTTACCAGAGACCCAGTACTTC.

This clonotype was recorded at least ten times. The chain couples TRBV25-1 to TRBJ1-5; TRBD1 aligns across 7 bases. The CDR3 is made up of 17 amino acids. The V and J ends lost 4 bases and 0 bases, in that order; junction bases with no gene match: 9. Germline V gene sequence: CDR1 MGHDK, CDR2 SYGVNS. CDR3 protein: CASSGDGTDYSNQPQHF. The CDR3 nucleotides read TGTGCCAGCAGTGGAGACGGGACAGATTATAGCAATCAGCCCCAGCATTTT.

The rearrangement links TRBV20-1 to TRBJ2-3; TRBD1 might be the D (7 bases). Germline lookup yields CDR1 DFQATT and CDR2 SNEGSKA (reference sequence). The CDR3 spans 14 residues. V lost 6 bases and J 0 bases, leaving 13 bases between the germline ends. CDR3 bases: TGCAGTGCCCAGGGGGGCGGAAGCACAGATACGCAGTATTTT. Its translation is CSAQGGGSTDTQYF.

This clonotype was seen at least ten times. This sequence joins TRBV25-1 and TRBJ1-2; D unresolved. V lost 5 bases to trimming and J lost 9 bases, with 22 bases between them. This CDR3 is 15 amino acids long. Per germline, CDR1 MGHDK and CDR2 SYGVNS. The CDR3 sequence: CASSSDLTAYSSYTF. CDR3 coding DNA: TGTGCCAGCAGTTCCGATCTGACGGCCTATTCCAGCTACACCTTC.

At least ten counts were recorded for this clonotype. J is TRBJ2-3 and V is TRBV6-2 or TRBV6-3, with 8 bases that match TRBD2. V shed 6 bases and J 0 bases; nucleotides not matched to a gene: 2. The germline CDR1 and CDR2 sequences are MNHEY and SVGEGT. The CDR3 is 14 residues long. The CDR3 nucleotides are TGTGCCAGCAGCCCTAGCGGGAGCACAGATACGCAGTATTTT. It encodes CASSPSGSTDTQYF.

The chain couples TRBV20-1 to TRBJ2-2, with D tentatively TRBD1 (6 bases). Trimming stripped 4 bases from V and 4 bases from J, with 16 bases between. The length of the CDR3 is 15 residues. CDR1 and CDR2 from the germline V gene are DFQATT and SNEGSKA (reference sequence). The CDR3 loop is CSATYRDIGTGELFF. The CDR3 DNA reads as TGCAGTGCTACATACCGGGACATAGGCACCGGGGAGCTGTTTTTT.

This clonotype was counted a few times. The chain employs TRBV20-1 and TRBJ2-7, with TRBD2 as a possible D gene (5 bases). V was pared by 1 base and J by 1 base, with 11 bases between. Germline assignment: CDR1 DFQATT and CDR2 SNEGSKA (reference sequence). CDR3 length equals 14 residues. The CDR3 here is CSARGTSWSYEQYF. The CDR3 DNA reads TGCAGTGCTAGAGGAACTAGTTGGTCCTACGAGCAGTACTTC.

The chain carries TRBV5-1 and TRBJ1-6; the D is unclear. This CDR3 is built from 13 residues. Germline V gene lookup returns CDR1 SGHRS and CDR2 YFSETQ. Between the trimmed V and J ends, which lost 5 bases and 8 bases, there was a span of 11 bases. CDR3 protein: CASRSSTDSPLHF. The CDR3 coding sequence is TGCGCCAGCAGGAGCAGCACTGATTCACCCCTCCACTTT. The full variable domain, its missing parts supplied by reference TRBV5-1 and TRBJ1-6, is KAGVTQTPRYLIKTRGQQVTLSCSPISGHRSVSWYQQTPGQGLQFLFEYFSETQRNKGNFPGRFSGRQFSNSRSEMNVSTLELGDSALYLCASRSSTDSPLHFGNGTRLTVT.

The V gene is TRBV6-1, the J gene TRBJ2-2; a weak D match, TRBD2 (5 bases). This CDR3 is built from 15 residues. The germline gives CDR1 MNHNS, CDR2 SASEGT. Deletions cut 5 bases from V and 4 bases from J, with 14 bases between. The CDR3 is CASSRLLASTGELFF. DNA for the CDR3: TGTGCCAGCAGTCGCCTCCTAGCATCCACCGGGGAGCTGTTTTTT.

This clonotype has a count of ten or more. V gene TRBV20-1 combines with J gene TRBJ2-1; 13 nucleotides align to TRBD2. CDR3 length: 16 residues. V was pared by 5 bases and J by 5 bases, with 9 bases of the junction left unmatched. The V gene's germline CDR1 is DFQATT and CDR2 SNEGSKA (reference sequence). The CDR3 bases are TGCAGTGCTCAGCGGACTAGCGGGAGATCTGACAATGAGCAGTTCTTC. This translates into CSAQRTSGRSDNEQFF.

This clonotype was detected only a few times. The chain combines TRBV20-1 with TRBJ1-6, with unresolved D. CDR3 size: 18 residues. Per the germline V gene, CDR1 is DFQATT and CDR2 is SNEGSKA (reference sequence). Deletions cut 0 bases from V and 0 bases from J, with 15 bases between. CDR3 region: CSARDYQSRSSYNSPLHF. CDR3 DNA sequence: TGCAGTGCTAGAGATTACCAGAGTCGAAGCTCCTATAATTCACCCCTCCACTTT.

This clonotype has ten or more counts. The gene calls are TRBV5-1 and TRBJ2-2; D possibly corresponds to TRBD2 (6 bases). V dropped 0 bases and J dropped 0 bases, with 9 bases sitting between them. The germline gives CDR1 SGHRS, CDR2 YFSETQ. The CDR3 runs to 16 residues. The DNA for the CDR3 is TGCGCCAGCAGCTTGGACGCGGGGTCGAACACCGGGGAGCTGTTTTTT. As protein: CASSLDAGSNTGELFF.

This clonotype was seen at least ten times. CDR3: CASSRSGGNYGYTF. The DNA for the CDR3 is TGTGCCAGCAGCCGCAGCGGCGGGAACTATGGCTACACCTTC. This chain uses TRBV3-1 with TRBJ1-2; unclear D gene. Trimming took 4 bases from V and 2 from J, leaving 11 bases between them. Germline V lookup: CDR1 LGHDT, CDR2 YNNKEL (reference sequence). The CDR3 loop spans 14 amino acids.

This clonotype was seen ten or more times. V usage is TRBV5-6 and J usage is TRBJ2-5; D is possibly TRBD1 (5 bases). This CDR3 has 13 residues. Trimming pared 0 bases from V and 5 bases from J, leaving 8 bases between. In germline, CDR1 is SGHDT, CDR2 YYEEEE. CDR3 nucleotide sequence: TGTGCCAGCAGCTTGGTCAGGGTGGAGACCCAGTACTTC. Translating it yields CASSLVRVETQYF.

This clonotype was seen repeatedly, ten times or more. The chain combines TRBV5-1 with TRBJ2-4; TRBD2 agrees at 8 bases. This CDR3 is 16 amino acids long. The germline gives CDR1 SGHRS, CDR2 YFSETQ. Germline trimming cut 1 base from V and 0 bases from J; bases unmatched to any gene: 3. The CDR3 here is CASSLSSGGAKNIQYF. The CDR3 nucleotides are TGCGCCAGCAGCTTGTCCAGCGGGGGAGCCAAAAACATTCAGTACTTC.